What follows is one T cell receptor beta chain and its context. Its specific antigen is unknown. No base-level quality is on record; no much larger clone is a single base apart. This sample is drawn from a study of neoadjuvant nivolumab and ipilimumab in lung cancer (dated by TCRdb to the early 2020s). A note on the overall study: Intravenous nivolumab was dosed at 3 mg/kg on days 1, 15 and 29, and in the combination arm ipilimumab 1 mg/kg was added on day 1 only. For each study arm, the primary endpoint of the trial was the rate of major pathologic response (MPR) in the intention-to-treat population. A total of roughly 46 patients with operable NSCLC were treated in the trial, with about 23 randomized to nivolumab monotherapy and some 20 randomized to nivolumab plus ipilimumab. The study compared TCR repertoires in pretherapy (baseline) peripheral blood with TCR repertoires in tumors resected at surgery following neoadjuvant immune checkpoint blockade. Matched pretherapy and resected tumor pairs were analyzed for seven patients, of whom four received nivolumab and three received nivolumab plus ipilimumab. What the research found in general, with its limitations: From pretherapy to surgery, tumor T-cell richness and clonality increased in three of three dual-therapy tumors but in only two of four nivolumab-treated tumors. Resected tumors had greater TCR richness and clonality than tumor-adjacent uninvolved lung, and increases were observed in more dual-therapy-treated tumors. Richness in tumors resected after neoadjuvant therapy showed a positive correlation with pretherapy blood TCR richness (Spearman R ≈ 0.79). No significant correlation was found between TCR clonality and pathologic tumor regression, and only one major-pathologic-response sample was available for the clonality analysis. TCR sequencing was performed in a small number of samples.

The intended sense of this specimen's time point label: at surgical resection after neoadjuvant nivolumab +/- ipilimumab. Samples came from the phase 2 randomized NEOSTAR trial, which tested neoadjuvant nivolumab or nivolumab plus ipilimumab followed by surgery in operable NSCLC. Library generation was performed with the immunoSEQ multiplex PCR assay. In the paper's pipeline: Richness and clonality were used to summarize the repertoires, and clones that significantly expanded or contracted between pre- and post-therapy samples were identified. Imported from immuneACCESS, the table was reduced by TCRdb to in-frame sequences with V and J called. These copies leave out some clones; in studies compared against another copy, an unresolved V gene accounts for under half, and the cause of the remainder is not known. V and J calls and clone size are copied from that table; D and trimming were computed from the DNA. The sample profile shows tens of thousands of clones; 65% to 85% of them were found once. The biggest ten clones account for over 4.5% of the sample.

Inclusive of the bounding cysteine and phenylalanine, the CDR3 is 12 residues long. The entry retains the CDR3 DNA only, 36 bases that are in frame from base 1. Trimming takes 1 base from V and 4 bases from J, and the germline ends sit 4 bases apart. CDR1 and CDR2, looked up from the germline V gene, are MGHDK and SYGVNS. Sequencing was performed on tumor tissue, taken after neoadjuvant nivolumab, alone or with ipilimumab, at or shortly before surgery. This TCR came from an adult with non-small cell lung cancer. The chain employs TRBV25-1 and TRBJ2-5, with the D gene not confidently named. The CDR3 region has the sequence CASSELGETQYF. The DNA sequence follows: TGTGCCAGCAGTGAATTAGGAGAGACCCAGTACTTC.